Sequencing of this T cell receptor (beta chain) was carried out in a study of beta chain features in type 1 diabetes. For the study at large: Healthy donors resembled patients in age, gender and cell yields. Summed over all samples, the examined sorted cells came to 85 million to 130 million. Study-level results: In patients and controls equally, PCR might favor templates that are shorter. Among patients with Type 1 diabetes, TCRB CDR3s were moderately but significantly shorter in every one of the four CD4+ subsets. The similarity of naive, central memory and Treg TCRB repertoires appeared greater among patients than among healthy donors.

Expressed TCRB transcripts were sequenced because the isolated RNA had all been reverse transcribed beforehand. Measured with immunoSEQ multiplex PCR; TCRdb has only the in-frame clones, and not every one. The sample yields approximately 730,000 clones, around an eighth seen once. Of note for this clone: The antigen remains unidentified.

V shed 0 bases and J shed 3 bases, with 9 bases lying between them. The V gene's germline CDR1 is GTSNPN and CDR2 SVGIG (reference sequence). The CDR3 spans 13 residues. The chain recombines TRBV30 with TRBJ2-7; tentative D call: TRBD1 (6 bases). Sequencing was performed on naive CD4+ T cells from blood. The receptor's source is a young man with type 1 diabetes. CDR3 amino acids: CAWSVGQHYEQYF. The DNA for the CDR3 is TGTGCCTGGAGTGTTGGACAGCACTACGAGCAGTACTTC.